One and the same sample provided the 4 T cell receptor beta chains below, sequenced in a study of blood T cell repertoires in COVID-19. The assay was immunoSEQ multiplex PCR, and TCRdb's table has in-frame clones only and misses some. The sample lists 350,000 to 400,000 clones; 80% to 90% were seen once. Material for sequencing was PBMCs or T cells enriched from blood (not recorded which). The receptors derive from a man aged 18 to 30 who had recovered from COVID-19.

The chain is built from TRBV27 and TRBJ2-1; D might be TRBD2 (6 bases). CDR1 is MNHEY, CDR2 SMNVEV, per germline (reference sequence). The CDR3 runs 17 residues. V was shortened by 2 bases and J by 0 bases, with 14 bases between the two germline ends. The CDR3: CASSLRAGLSSYNEQFF. DNA of the CDR3: TGTGCCAGCAGTTTAAGGGCGGGACTGAGCTCCTACAATGAGCAGTTCTTC.

The chain couples TRBV9 to TRBJ2-3; D gene ambiguous. V gave up 0 bases and J gave up 3 bases, with 8 bases separating them. This CDR3 has 14 residues. Germline V gives CDR1 SGDLS, CDR2 YYNGEE. The CDR3 reads CASSVGSLTDTQYF. The CDR3 DNA sequence: TGTGCCAGCAGCGTAGGTAGCCTGACAGATACGCAGTATTTT. The full variable domain, in which reference TRBV9 and TRBJ2-3 provide the parts outside the CDR3, is DSGVTQTPKHLITATGQRVTLRCSPRSGDLSVYWYQQSLDQGLQFLIQYYNGEERAKGNILERFSAQQFPDLHSELNLSSLELGDSALYFCASSVGSLTDTQYFGPGTRLTVL.

This clone was seen only once. The chain carries TRBV11-2 and TRBJ1-1; D is unclear. The CDR3 extends over 15 amino acids. Germline lookup yields CDR1 SGHAT and CDR2 FQNNGV. Trimming stripped 5 bases from V and 1 base from J, with 14 bases between. Here the CDR3 DNA reads TGTGCCAGCAGCCGACATTCGAATTCGAACACTGAAGCTTTCTTT. This codes for CASSRHSNSNTEAFF.

CDR3 loop: CASSQGRGLGANQPQHF. In nucleotides, the CDR3 is TGCGCCAGCAGCCAAGGTAGGGGTCTGGGGGCCAATCAGCCCCAGCATTTT. The rearrangement joins TRBV4-1 to TRBJ1-5; tentative D call: TRBD1 (6 bases). CDR1 MGHRA and CDR2 YSYEKL come from the germline V gene. Trimming removed 1 base from V and 3 bases from J, with 16 bases in between. The CDR3 spans 17 residues.